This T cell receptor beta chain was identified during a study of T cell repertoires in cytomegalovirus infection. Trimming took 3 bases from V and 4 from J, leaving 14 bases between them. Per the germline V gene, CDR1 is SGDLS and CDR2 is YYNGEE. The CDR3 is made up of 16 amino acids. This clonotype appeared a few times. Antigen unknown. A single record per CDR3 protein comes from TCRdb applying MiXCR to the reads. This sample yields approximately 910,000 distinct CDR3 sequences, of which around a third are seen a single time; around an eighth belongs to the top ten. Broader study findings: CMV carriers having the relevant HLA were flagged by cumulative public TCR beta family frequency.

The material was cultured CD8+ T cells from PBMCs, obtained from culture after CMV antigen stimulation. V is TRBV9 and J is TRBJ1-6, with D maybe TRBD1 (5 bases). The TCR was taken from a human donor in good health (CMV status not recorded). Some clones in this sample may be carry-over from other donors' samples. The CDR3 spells CASSEGTRSYNSPLHF. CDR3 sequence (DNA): TGTGCCAGCAGCGAGGGGACTCGGAGTTATAATTCACCCCTCCACTTT.